These T cell receptor beta chains were read from a single sample in a study of shared clonotypes between healthy human individuals. Profiled with immunoSEQ multiplex PCR; TCRdb holds only in-frame clones, not every one. The sample comprises some 2,500,000 clones, roughly 90% of which are singletons, and 0.3% to 0.4% rests with the top ten. Material for sequencing was naive CD4+ T cells from PBMCs. These receptors came from a man aged 18 to 29 in good health. Some clones in this sample may be carry-over from other donors' samples. Each CDR3 is given with its conserved first and last residue. Each record gives: J gene, D gene, V gene, clone size, CDR3 DNA, CDR3 protein. D genes are given only for firm matches. Clone size, where shown, is once, few, many, or a class for clones that have expanded.

TRBJ2-3	.	TRBV7-9	.	TGTGCCAGCAGCTTAGGGCTGGGGCTAGATACGCAGTATTTT	CASSLGLGLDTQYF
TRBJ2-3	.	TRBV5-1	.	TGCGCCAGCAGCCCCTCTATGGATACGCAGTATTTT	CASSPSMDTQYF
TRBJ1-4	.	TRBV7-9	.	TGTGCCAGCAGCTTAATGGGGGCGACTAATGAAAAACTGTTTTTT	CASSLMGATNEKLFF
TRBJ1-4	.	TRBV18	once	TGTGCCAGCTCCCAGAGGACCTTAGAGAATGAAAAACTGTTTTTT	CASSQRTLENEKLFF
TRBJ2-7	TRBD2	TRBV29-1	.	TGCAGCGTTGCAGGACTAGCGGGAGTCAAGCAGTACTTC	CSVAGLAGVKQYF
TRBJ1-2	.	TRBV28	few	TGTGCCAGCAGTTTTCATGGCTACACCTTC	CASSFHGYTF
TRBJ2-1	.	TRBV4-1	.	TGCGCCAGCAGCCAAGATACGGCTAGCTTCCACAATGAGCAGTTCTTC	CASSQDTASFHNEQFF
TRBJ2-1	.	TRBV4-2	.	TGTGCCAGCAGCCAAGAGGTTATGAGCTCCTACAATGAGCAGTTCTTC	CASSQEVMSSYNEQFF
TRBJ1-5	TRBD1	TRBV6-5	few	TGTGCCAGCAGCTCGGGACAGATAAATCAGCCCCAGCATTTT	CASSSGQINQPQHF
TRBJ2-7	.	TRBV6-5	.	TGTGCCAGCAGACCCGTTAGAAAAAACTACGAGCAGTACTTC	CASRPVRKNYEQYF
TRBJ2-1	TRBD2	TRBV18	.	TGTGCCAGCTCAGAGGTGGCGGGAGGCTACAATGAGCAGTTCTTC	CASSEVAGGYNEQFF
TRBJ2-5	TRBD2	TRBV5-4	.	TGTGCCAGCAGAAGCAGTGGCGGGAGAGGAGAGACCCAGTACTTC	CASRSSGGRGETQYF
TRBJ1-1	.	TRBV11-2	few	TGTGCCAGCAGCTTAGGGGGAACTGTTTTCTTT	CASSLGGTVFF
TRBJ2-5	.	TRBV7-9	.	TGTGCCAGCATTTCGACAGACCCCTGGGAGGACCAGTACTTC	CASISTDPWEDQYF
TRBJ2-2	.	TRBV19	once	TGTGCCGTAGCACGAATATTAGGGTCGGCCGGGGAGCTGTTTTTT	CAVARILGSAGELFF
TRBJ1-2	.	TRBV9	.	TGTGCCAGCAGCGTAGCTGCGGATTACGACTATGGCTACACCTTC	CASSVAADYDYGYTF
TRBJ2-1	.	TRBV19	.	TGTGCCAGTAGTATTTCAGTGAACAATGAGCAGTTCTTC	CASSISVNNEQFF
TRBJ2-3	.	TRBV2	.	TGTGCCAGCAGTTGGGGTCCTAATACGCAGTATTTT	CASSWGPNTQYF
TRBJ1-4	.	TRBV2	.	TGTGCCAGCTGGGGGGCAGGGACTAATGAAAAACTGTTTTTT	CASWGAGTNEKLFF
TRBJ2-2	.	TRBV5-5	.	TGTGCCAGCAGCTTGCTGGGGGCCCCCTCCGGGGAGCTGTTTTTT	CASSLLGAPSGELFF
TRBJ1-2	.	TRBV19	once	TGTGCCAGTAGCAGCCTACAGGGAGTCTATGGCTACACCTTC	CASSSLQGVYGYTF
TRBJ1-2	.	TRBV10-3	.	TGTGCCATCAGTCTGGACAGTTTTTTTTATGGCTACACCTTC	CAISLDSFFYGYTF
TRBJ2-3	.	TRBV29-1	.	TGCAGCGTTGGGGACAGCACAGATACGCAGTATTTT	CSVGDSTDTQYF
TRBJ2-2	TRBD2	TRBV11-3	.	TGTGCCAGCAGCTTATCGAGCGGGAGTTTCAGCACCGGGGAGCTGTTTTTT	CASSLSSGSFSTGELFF
TRBJ1-2	TRBD1	TRBV7-9	.	TGTGCCAGCAGCTCCCGACAGGGTGATGGCTACACCTTC	CASSSRQGDGYTF
TRBJ2-1	.	TRBV27	.	TGTGCCAGCAGTTTCAGGACCAATGAGCAGTTCTTC	CASSFRTNEQFF
TRBJ1-5	.	TRBV19	.	TGTGCCAGTAGCTCCAGGGACTCGGAGAGCAATCAGCCCCAGCATTTT	CASSSRDSESNQPQHF
TRBJ1-5	TRBD1	TRBV7-2	.	TGTGCCAGCAGCTTAGAACAGGGGAGAGGGCCCCAGCATTTT	CASSLEQGRGPQHF
TRBJ1-1	.	TRBV21-1	.	TGTGCCAGCAGCACCCGGGGACAGGGCTTCACTGAAGCTTTCTTT	CASSTRGQGFTEAFF
TRBJ2-7	TRBD2	TRBV11-2	.	TGTGCCAGCAGCTCCTACGCCACGGGACTAGGGTCCGGGGAGCAGTACTTC	CASSSYATGLGSGEQYF
TRBJ2-2	.	TRBV14	.	TGTGCCAGCAGCCAAGACCGTGGGTTGACGGGCACCGGGGAGCTGTTTTTT	CASSQDRGLTGTGELFF
TRBJ1-5	.	TRBV7-2	.	TGTGCCAGCAGCTTAGGGACGACAGATCAGCCCCAGCATTTT	CASSLGTTDQPQHF